This T cell receptor (beta chain) was sequenced in a study of vaccination and CD4 T cells after COVID-19. Across the study: Nine convalescent cases were mild and one was severe, and all had been SARS-CoV-2 positive by nasal swab PCR.

This clonotype ranks as medium-sized. Its target is unknown. The Oncomine TCR Beta short-read assay generated sequence data from the DNA of cultured CD4+ T cells. TCRdb redid the calling of the PCR reads with MiXCR, one entry per CDR3 protein. The repertoire has 7,500 to 9,000 distinct CDR3 sequences, less than 25% of them found once; the top ten carry roughly a fifth. Treatment in this sample: approximately nine-day PBMC culture with coronavirus spike peptide pools or control peptides (ViraFEST assay). Per well, about 2.2 million PBMCs were cultured in the presence of around 9.1 IU/ml IL-2 and roughly 10 ug/ml peptide pools. The CDR3 is 15 amino acids. Per the germline V gene, CDR1 is SGHTA and CDR2 is FQGNSA. The V end lost 1 base, the J end lost 7 bases, and 17 bases lay between the germline ends.

The chain joins TRBV7-2 to TRBJ2-7; maybe TRBD1 (6 bases). The sequencing here drew on CD4+ T cells from blood, cultured in vitro, taken after SARS-CoV-2 vaccination. This sequence was found in a human donor who had recovered from COVID-19. Written as DNA, the CDR3 is TGTGCCAGCAGCTTAGTGGGTCAGGGGCGAGGGGAGCAGTACTTC. Protein product: CASSLVGQGRGEQYF.